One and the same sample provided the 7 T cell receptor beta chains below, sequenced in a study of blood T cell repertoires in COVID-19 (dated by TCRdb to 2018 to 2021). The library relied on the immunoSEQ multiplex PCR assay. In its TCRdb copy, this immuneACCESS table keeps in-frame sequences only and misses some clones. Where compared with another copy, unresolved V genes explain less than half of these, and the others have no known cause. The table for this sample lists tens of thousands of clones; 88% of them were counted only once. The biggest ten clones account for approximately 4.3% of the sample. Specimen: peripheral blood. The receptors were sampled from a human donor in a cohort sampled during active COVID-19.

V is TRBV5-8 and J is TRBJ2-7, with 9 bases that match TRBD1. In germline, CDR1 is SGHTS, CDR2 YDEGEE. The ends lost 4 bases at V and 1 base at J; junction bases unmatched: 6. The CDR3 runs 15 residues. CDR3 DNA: TGTGCCAGCAGCGACGGACAGGGGCGTTCCTACGAGCAGTACTTC. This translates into CASSDGQGRSYEQYF.

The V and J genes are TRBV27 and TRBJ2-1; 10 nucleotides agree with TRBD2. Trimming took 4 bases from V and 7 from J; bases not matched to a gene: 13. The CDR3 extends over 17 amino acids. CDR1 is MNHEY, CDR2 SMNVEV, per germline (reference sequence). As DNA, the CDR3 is TGTGCCAGCAGTTCGCTAGCGGGAGTTCGGACTGGTAATGAGCAGTTCTTC. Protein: CASSSLAGVRTGNEQFF.

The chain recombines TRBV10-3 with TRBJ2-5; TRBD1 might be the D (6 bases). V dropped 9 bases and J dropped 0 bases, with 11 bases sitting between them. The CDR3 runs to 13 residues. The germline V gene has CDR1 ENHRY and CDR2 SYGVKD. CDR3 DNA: TGTGCCATAGCCGGGACAAACCAAGAGACCCAGTACTTC. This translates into CAIAGTNQETQYF.

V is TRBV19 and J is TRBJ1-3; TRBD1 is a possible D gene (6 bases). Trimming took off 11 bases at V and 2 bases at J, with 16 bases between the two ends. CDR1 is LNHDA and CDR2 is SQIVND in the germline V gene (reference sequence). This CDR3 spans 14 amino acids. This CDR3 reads CASIKTGTGNTIYF. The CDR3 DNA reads TGTGCCTCAATAAAGACAGGAACTGGAAACACCATATATTTT. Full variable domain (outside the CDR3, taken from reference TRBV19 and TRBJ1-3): DGGITQSPKYLFRKEGQNVTLSCEQNLNHDAMYWYRQDPGQGLRLIYYSQIVNDFQKGDIAEGYSVSREKKESFPLTVTSAQKNPTAFYLCASIKTGTGNTIYFGEGSWLTVV.

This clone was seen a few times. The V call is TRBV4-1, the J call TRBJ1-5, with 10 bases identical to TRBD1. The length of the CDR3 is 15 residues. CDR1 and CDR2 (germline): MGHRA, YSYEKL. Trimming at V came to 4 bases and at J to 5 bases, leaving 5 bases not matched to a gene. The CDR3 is CASSRGTGVDQPQHF. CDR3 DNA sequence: TGCGCCAGCAGCCGAGGGACAGGGGTAGATCAGCCCCAGCATTTT.

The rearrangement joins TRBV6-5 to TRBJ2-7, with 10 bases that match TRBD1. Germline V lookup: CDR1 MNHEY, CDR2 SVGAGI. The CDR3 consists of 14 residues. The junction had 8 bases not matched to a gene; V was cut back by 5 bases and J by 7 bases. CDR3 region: CASSPRTGGGEQYF. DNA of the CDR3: TGTGCCAGCAGTCCCAGGACAGGGGGAGGTGAGCAGTACTTC.

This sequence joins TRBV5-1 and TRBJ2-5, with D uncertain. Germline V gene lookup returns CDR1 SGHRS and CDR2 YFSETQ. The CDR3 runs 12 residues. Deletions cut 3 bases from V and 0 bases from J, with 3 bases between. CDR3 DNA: TGCGCCAGCAGCTACAACCAAGAGACCCAGTACTTC. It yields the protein CASSYNQETQYF.